Following are 24 T cell receptor beta chains from one sample sequenced in a study of post-analysis software for immune sequencing data (dated by TCRdb to about 2015). Here is what the overall study found, with its caveats: A few TRBV segments, including TRBV5-6, TRBV5-1 and TRBV20-1, were significantly more frequent in patients than controls.

No antigens are known for them. The library was produced with PCR. Sequencing used an Illumina HiSeq 2500. Unique molecular identifiers were incorporated into TCR beta cDNA libraries to reduce PCR and sequencing biases. TCRdb cleaned the public reads at Q25 with fastp, built clones with MiXCR and kept in-frame beta chains. All rows with the same CDR3 protein become a single entry with the most common DNA and genes. The sample table contains roughly 170,000 distinct CDR3 sequences; only one count was recorded for 25% to 35% of them. Of the sample, around 1.5% is held by the ten largest clones. The sample comprised blood. Source of these receptors: a girl aged 5-17 years with multiple sclerosis.

The gene calls are TRBV2 and TRBJ1-6; D unclear. CDR3 length: 12 amino acids. Germline CDR1 SNHLY, CDR2 FYNNEI. Trimming pared 6 bases from V and 9 bases from J, leaving 9 bases between. CDR3 nucleotides: TGTGCCAGCAGGGGAGTCAGTTCACCCCTCCACTTT. Amino acid sequence: CASRGVSSPLHF.

This clonotype was counted at least ten times. The V call is TRBV7-2, the J call TRBJ2-1, with D tentatively TRBD2 (7 bases). CDR1 is SGHTA, CDR2 FQGNSA, per germline. Trimming took 5 bases from V and 6 from J, leaving 17 bases between them. This CDR3 comprises 15 residues. In DNA form, the CDR3 reads TGTGCCAGCAGCATAGGGGGACTAAATCCCAATGAGCAGTTCTTC. This encodes CASSIGGLNPNEQFF.

In its sample, this clonotype was seen many times. The chain has TRBV7-3 and TRBJ2-7; D is unclear. The CDR3 spans 13 residues. Trimming stripped 1 base from V and 6 bases from J, with 10 bases between. Germline V gives CDR1 SGHTA, CDR2 FQGTGA. The CDR3 nucleotides are TGTGCCAGCAGCTTAAGTCGTGGGTTCGAGCAGTACTTC. It translates to CASSLSRGFEQYF.

There are many counts of this clonotype. The gene calls are TRBV11-2 and TRBJ2-5; 8 bases agree with TRBD1. The CDR3 extends over 13 amino acids. Germline CDR1 and CDR2: SGHAT and FQNNGV. The ends lost 6 bases at V and 1 base at J; junction bases unmatched: 1. The CDR3 is CASRGQGQETQYF. The CDR3 DNA reads TGTGCCAGCAGAGGACAGGGCCAAGAGACCCAGTACTTC.

This clonotype was counted ten times or more. This rearrangement joins TRBV5-1 to TRBJ2-3; D call uncertain. The CDR3 length is 15 residues. Per the germline V gene, CDR1 is SGHRS and CDR2 is YFSETQ. The V gene lost 3 bases and the J gene lost 4 bases, with 15 bases spanning the gap. CDR3 sequence (DNA): TGCGCCAGCAGCTGGCAACCAAGAGAGGCAGATACGCAGTATTTT. Protein sequence: CASSWQPREADTQYF.

The rearrangement joins TRBV25-1 to TRBJ2-5; TRBD1 matches 9 bases. Judging by the DNA end, TRBJ2-7 fits better; the J call may be wrong. Germline assignment: CDR1 MGHDK and CDR2 SYGVNS. The CDR3 extends over 14 amino acids. The CDR3 sequence is CASSDLGQGYEQYF. The CDR3 nucleotides are TGTGCCAGCAGTGATCTGGGACAGGGCTACGAGCAGTACTTC.

This clonotype was detected only a few times. The V gene is TRBV5-1, the J gene TRBJ1-4; D unresolved. The CDR3 contains 12 residues. Germline V lookup: CDR1 SGHRS, CDR2 YFSETQ. Deletions cut 0 bases from V and 8 bases from J, with 5 bases between. CDR3 nucleotides: TGCGCCAGCAGCTTGGACTTGGAAAAACTGTTTTTT. This translates into CASSLDLEKLFF.

This clonotype was found a few times. A read error may explain this, as a much larger clone is one base away. The chain recombines TRBV3-1 with TRBJ2-5; D unclear. The end of the DNA fits TRBJ2-1 better, so the J call may be wrong. Germline lookup yields CDR1 LGHDT and CDR2 YNNKEL (reference sequence). This CDR3 has 12 residues. CDR3 region: CASSRPQETQFF. For the CDR3, the DNA is TGTGCCAGCAGCCGCCCCCAAGAGACCCAGTTCTTC.

This clonotype appeared a single time. This may stem from a read error, because a much larger clone lies one nucleotide away. The chain links TRBV2 to TRBJ2-5, with D maybe TRBD2 (5 bases). The CDR3 runs 14 residues. Germline V gene data show CDR1 as SNHLY and CDR2 as FYNNEI. The CDR3 reads CAGSVEGTQETQYF. DNA for the CDR3: TGTGCCGGCAGTGTCGAGGGAACCCAAGAGACCCAGTACTTC.

In its sample, this clonotype was seen many times. The V call is TRBV10-3, the J call TRBJ2-3; possibly TRBD1 for D (6 bases). CDR1 is ENHRY and CDR2 is SYGVKD in the germline V gene. This CDR3 has 15 amino acids. Trimming removed 8 bases at V and 2 bases at J, with 17 bases between. The CDR3 protein is CAISLTGKTTDTQYF. The CDR3, as DNA: TGTGCCATCTCCCTAACAGGGAAAACCACAGATACGCAGTATTTT.

V is TRBV30 and J is TRBJ2-2, with D perhaps assigned TRBD1 or TRBD2 (5 bases each). Germline CDR1 is GTSNPN and CDR2 is SVGIG (reference sequence). The CDR3 length is 13 residues. V lost 2 bases and J lost 6, with 10 bases in between. In DNA, the CDR3 is TGTGCCTGGAGTTTGATGGGGGCCGGGGAGCTGTTTTTT. Protein sequence: CAWSLMGAGELFF.

This clonotype has more than one count but fewer than ten. The V gene is TRBV29-1, the J gene TRBJ1-5; perhaps TRBD1 as D (6 bases). This CDR3 has 13 amino acids. With 4 bases removed from V and 6 bases from J, the gap between germline ends came to 13 bases. Germline V gene lookup returns CDR1 SQVTM and CDR2 ANQGSEA. The CDR3 region has the DNA TGCAGCGTTGCCCTGGGGGGGCCTCAGCCCCAGCATTTT. Amino acid sequence: CSVALGGPQPQHF.

This clonotype was counted only a few times. V usage is TRBV20-1 and J usage is TRBJ1-1; 7 bases map to TRBD1. The V gene's germline CDR1 is DFQATT and CDR2 SNEGSKA (reference sequence). The CDR3 extends over 14 amino acids. J gave up 4 bases and V 4 bases, and 9 bases lay outside the gene matches. The CDR3 region has the DNA TGCAGTGCTATTGACTACAGGGGTGGCACTGAAGCTTTCTTT. Amino acid sequence: CSAIDYRGGTEAFF.

The sample holds many counts of this clonotype. The chain couples TRBV10-3 to TRBJ2-3, with a possible D match to TRBD1 (5 bases). Germline loops: CDR1 ENHRY, CDR2 SYGVKD. V lost 10 bases and J 4 bases, leaving 12 bases between the germline ends. This CDR3 is built from 12 residues. The CDR3 bases are TGTGCCACAACAGACAGTCCAGATACGCAGTATTTT. Translating it yields CATTDSPDTQYF.

This clonotype has ten or more counts. The J gene is TRBJ2-5, the V gene TRBV3-1; 9 nucleotides align to TRBD1. Trimming at V came to 4 bases and at J to 3 bases, leaving 6 bases not matched to a gene. The CDR3 runs to 15 residues. Germline assignment: CDR1 LGHDT and CDR2 YNNKEL (reference sequence). CDR3 sequence (DNA): TGTGCCAGCAGCCCCCCAGGGACAGGGAAAGAGACCCAGTACTTC. Protein: CASSPPGTGKETQYF.

As to this clonotype: This may come from a read error, since a much larger clone is one base off. V and J are TRBV7-8 and TRBJ2-5; TRBD2 aligns across 9 bases. The CDR3 spans 16 residues. V trimming: 10 bases; J trimming: 1 base; junction bases outside the gene matches: 13. Germline-derived CDR1 and CDR2 are SGHVS and FQNEAQ. The CDR3 region has the DNA TGTGCCAACAACCGGGGGCGGGAGGGCCCCCAAGAGACCCAGTACTTC. This encodes CANNRGREGPQETQYF. The variable domain in full, with the rest retrieved from reference TRBV7-8 and TRBJ2-5, is GAGVSQSPRYKVAKRGQDVALRCDPISGHVSLFWYQQALGQGPEFLTYFQNEAQLDKSGLPSDRFFAERPEGSVSTLKIQRTQQEDSAVYLCANNRGREGPQETQYFGPGTRLLVL.

This clonotype was found many times. CDR3 sequence: CASSPNRGERGGREQYF. The DNA for the CDR3 is TGTGCCAGCAGCCCCAATAGGGGGGAGAGAGGGGGTCGCGAGCAGTACTTC. J is TRBJ2-7 and V is TRBV7-9; the D gene could be TRBD1 or TRBD2 (6 bases each). V was trimmed by 5 bases and J by 6 bases, leaving 26 bases between them. The CDR3 is 17 residues long. Germline assignment: CDR1 SEHNR and CDR2 FQNEAQ (reference sequence).

This clonotype was counted at least ten times. The CDR3 DNA reads as TGCGCCAGCAGCTTGGGTCCCGCCTCCTACAATGAGCAGTTCTTC. It translates to CASSLGPASYNEQFF. The chain employs TRBV5-1 and TRBJ2-1; D is uncertain. V was clipped by 0 bases and J by 0 bases, with 7 bases between them. The CDR3 length is 15 residues. Germline CDR1 reads SGHRS; CDR2 reads YFSETQ.

This clonotype was counted many times. This chain links TRBV29-1 with TRBJ2-1; no reliable D call. Trimming stripped 3 bases from V and 0 bases from J, with 12 bases between. The CDR3 runs 15 residues. From germline, CDR1 is SQVTM and CDR2 ANQGSEA. The CDR3 is CSVDLGKSSYNEQFF. The CDR3 DNA reads as TGCAGCGTTGATCTAGGGAAGAGCTCCTACAATGAGCAGTTCTTC.

This clonotype was detected many times. The chain uses TRBV15 and TRBJ2-1, with D possibly called TRBD1 or TRBD2 (6 bases each). Germline CDR1 LNHNV, CDR2 YYDKDF (reference sequence). Trimming stripped 6 bases from V and 5 bases from J, with 17 bases between. The CDR3 has 15 residues. The CDR3 sequence: CATRPKRGADNEQFF. The DNA for the CDR3 is TGTGCCACCAGACCCAAGAGGGGGGCTGACAATGAGCAGTTCTTC.

This clonotype was observed a handful of times. The V gene is TRBV11-2, the J gene TRBJ1-5; D is ambiguous. The V end was cut by 2 bases, the J end by 0 bases, with 14 bases between. The germline V gene has CDR1 SGHAT and CDR2 FQNNGV. The CDR3 runs to 17 residues. The CDR3 DNA reads as TGTGCCAGCAGCTTATCCACGACCCCAGGTAGCAATCAGCCCCAGCATTTT. This gives the protein CASSLSTTPGSNQPQHF.

The chain combines TRBV30 with TRBJ1-2; tentative D call: TRBD1 (6 bases). Trimming stripped 2 bases from V and 3 bases from J, with 13 bases between. In germline, CDR1 is GTSNPN, CDR2 SVGIG (reference sequence). The CDR3 runs to 14 residues. The CDR3 loop is CAWSPTGADYGYTF. CDR3 DNA: TGTGCCTGGAGTCCGACAGGTGCTGACTATGGCTACACCTTC.

This clonotype was seen many times. J is TRBJ2-3 and V is TRBV5-1; TRBD2 aligns across 13 bases. The CDR3 consists of 18 residues. J lost 4 bases, V lost 6 bases, and 14 bases had no gene match. Per the germline V gene, CDR1 is SGHRS and CDR2 is YFSETQ. CDR3 amino acids: CASNILAGGPEFPDTQYF. The DNA for the CDR3 is TGCGCCAGCAACATACTAGCGGGAGGGCCCGAGTTCCCAGATACGCAGTATTTT.

This clonotype occurred many times. The chain couples TRBV28 to TRBJ2-1; 9 bases line up with TRBD1. Unmatched junction bases numbered 6, after V lost 11 bases and J lost 4 bases. CDR1 MDHEN and CDR2 SYDVKM come from the germline V gene. The CDR3 covers 13 residues. The CDR3 DNA is TGTGCCGGGGGGGGACAGGGTTACAATGAGCAGTTCTTC. Translating gives CAGGGQGYNEQFF. Looking up the rest from reference TRBV28 and TRBJ2-1 gives the full variable domain: DVKVTQSSRYLVKRTGEKVFLECVQDMDHENMFWYRQDPGLGLRLIYFSYDVKMKEKGDIPEGYSVSREKKERFSLILESASTNQTSMYLCAGGGQGYNEQFFGPGTRLTVL.